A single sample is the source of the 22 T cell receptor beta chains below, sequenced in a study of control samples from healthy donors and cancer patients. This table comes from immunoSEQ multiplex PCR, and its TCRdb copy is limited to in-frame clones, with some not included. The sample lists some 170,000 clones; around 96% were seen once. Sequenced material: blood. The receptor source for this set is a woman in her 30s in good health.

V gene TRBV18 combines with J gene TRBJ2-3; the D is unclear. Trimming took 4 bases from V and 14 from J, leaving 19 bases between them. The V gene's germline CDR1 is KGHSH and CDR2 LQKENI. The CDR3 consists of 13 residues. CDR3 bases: TGTGCCAGCTCACAATCAGACGGCCGGCCTCGGTATTTT. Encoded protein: CASSQSDGRPRYF.

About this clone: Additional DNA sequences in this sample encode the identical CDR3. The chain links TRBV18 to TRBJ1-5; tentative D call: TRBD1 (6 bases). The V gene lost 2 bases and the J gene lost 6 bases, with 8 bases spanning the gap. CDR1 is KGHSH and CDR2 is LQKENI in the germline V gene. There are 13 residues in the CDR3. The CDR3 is CASSPGGGQPQHF. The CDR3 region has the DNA TGTGCCAGCTCACCAGGGGGCGGTCAGCCCCAGCATTTT.

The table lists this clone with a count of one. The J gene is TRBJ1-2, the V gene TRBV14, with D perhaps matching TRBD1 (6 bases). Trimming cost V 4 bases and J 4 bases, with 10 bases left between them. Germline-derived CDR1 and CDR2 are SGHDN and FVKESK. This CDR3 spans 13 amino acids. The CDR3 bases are TGTGCCAGCAGCCCCGACAGGTCCTATGGCTACACCTTC. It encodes CASSPDRSYGYTF.

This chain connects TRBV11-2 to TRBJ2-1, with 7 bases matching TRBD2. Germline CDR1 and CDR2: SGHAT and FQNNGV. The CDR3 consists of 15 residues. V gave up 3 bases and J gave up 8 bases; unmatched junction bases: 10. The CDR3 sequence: CASSLGASGLDEQFF. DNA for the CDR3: TGTGCCAGCAGCTTGGGCGCTAGCGGACTGGATGAGCAGTTCTTC. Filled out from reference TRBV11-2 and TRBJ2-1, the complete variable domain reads EAGVAQSPRYKIIEKRQSVAFWCNPISGHATLYWYQQILGQGPKLLIQFQNNGVVDDSQLPKDRFSAERLKGVDSTLKIQPAKLEDSAVYLCASSLGASGLDEQFFGPGTRLTVL.

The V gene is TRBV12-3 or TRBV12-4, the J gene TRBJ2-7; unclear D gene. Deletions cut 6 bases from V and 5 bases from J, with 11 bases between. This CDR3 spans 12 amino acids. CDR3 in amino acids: CASSPTDNEQYF. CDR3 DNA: TGTGCCAGCAGCCCAACAGACAACGAGCAGTACTTC.

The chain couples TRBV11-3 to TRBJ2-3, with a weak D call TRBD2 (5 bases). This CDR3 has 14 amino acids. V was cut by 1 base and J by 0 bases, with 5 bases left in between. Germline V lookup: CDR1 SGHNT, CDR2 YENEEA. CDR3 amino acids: CASSLGGSTDTQYF. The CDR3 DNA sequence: TGTGCCAGCAGCTTAGGCGGGAGCACAGATACGCAGTATTTT.

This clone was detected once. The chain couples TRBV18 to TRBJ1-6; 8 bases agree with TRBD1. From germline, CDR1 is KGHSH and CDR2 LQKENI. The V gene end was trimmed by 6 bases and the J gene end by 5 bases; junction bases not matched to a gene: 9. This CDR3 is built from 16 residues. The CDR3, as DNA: TGTGCCAGCTCTCAACAGGGGGGAAGGAATAATTCACCCCTCCACTTT. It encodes CASSQQGGRNNSPLHF.

The CDR3 DNA sequence: TGTGCCAGCAGTAACGGTGAACTAGCGGGGGGTCAAGAGACCCAGTACTTC. Its translation is CASSNGELAGGQETQYF. The rearrangement uses TRBV28 and TRBJ2-5; 12 bases line up with TRBD2. CDR1 MDHEN and CDR2 SYDVKM come from the germline V gene. V lost 5 bases and J lost 2; bases outside the gene matches: 9. This CDR3 contains 17 residues.

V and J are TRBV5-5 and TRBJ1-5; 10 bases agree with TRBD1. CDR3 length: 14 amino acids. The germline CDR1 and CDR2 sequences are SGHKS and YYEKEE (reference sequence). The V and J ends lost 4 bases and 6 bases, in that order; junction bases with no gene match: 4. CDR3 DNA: TGTGCCAGCAGCACGACAGGGGGCTTTCAGCCCCAGCATTTT. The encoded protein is CASSTTGGFQPQHF.

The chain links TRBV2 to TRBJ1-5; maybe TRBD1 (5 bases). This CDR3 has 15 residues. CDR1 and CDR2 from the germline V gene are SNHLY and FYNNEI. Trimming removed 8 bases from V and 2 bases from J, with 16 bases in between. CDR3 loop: CASGGRAVGNQPQHF. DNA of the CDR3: TGTGCCAGCGGGGGTCGGGCAGTAGGCAATCAGCCCCAGCATTTT.

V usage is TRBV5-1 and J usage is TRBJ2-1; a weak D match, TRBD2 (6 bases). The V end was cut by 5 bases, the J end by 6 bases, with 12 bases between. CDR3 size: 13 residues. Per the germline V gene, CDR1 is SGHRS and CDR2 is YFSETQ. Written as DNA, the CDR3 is TGCGCCAGCAGAGGGACTGCTATCAATGAGCAGTTCTTC. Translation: CASRGTAINEQFF.

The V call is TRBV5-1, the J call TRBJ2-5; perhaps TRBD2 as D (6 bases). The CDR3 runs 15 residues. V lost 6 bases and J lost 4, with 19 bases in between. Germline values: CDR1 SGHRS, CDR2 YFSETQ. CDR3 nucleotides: TGCGCCAGCATCCTGGCAGGAGGGGACTTAGAGACCCAGTACTTC. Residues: CASILAGGDLETQYF. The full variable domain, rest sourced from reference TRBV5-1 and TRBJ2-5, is KAGVTQTPRYLIKTRGQQVTLSCSPISGHRSVSWYQQTPGQGLQFLFEYFSETQRNKGNFPGRFSGRQFSNSRSEMNVSTLELGDSALYLCASILAGGDLETQYFGPGTRLLVL.

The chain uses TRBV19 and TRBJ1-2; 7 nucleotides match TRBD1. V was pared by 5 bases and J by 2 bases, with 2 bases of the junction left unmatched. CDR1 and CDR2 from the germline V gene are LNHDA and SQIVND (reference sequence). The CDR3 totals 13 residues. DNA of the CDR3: TGTGCCAGTAGTCCACAGGGGAACTATGGCTACACCTTC. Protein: CASSPQGNYGYTF.

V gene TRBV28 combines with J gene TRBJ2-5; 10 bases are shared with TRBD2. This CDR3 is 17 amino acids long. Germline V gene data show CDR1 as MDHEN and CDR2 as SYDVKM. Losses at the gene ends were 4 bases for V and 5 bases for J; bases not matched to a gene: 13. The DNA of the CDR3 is TGTGCCAGCAGTTCCCCCCTGGTAGCGGGGGGTCGGGAGACCCAGTACTTC. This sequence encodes CASSSPLVAGGRETQYF. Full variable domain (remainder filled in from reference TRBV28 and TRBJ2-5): DVKVTQSSRYLVKRTGEKVFLECVQDMDHENMFWYRQDPGLGLRLIYFSYDVKMKEKGDIPEGYSVSREKKERFSLILESASTNQTSMYLCASSSPLVAGGRETQYFGPGTRLLVL.

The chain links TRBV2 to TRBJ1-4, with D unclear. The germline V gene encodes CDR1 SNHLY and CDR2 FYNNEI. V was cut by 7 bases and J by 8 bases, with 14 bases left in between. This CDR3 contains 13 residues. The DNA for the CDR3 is TGTGCCAGCATTCCGTCAGCAGGAGAAAAACTGTTTTTT. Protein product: CASIPSAGEKLFF.

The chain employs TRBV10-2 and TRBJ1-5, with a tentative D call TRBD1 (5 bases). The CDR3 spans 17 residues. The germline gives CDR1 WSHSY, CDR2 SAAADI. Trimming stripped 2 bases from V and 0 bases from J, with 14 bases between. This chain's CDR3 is CASSEGPGWYSNQPQHF. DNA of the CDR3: TGCGCCAGCAGTGAGGGCCCAGGGTGGTATAGCAATCAGCCCCAGCATTTT.

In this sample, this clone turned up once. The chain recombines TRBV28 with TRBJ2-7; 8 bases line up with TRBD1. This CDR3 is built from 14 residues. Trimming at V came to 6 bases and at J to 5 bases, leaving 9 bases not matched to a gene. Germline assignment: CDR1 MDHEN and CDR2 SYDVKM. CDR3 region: CASRETGGPHEQYF. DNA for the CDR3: TGTGCCAGCAGAGAAACAGGGGGTCCACACGAGCAGTACTTC.

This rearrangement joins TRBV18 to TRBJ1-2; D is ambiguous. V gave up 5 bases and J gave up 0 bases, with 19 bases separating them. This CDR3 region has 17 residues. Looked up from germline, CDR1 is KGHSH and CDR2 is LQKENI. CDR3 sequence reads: CASSSGVRVGANYGYTF. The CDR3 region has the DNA TGTGCCAGCTCAAGCGGAGTAAGGGTTGGAGCTAACTATGGCTACACCTTC.

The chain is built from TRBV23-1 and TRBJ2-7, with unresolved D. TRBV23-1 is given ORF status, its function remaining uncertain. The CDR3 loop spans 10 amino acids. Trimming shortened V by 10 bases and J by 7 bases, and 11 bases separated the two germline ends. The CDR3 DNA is TGCGCCAACCTTCGTTGTGAGCAGTACTTC. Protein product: CANLRCEQYF.

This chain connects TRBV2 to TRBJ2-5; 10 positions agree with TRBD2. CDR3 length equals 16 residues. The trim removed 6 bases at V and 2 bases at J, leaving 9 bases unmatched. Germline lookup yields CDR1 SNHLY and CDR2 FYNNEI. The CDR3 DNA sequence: TGTGCCAGCAGGGGGACCGGGACTAGCGTTCAAGAGACCCAGTACTTC. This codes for CASRGTGTSVQETQYF.

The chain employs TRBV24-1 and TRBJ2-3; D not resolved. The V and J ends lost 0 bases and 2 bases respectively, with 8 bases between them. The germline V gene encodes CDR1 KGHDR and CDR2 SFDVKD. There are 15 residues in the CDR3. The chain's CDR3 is CATSDLNEFTDTQYF. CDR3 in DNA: TGTGCCACCAGTGATTTGAACGAATTCACAGATACGCAGTATTTT.

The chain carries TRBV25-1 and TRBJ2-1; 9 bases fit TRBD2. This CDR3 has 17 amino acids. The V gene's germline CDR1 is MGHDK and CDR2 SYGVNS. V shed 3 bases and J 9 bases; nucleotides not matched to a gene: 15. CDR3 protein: CASSDPSGIGVQGEQFF. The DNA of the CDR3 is TGTGCCAGCAGTGATCCTAGCGGGATCGGGGTACAGGGTGAGCAGTTCTTC.